This passage covers 27 T cell receptor beta chains from one sample sequenced in a study of response to subunit inactivated influenza vaccine. In TCRdb, the RT-PCR reads were re-called with MiXCR into one record per CDR3 protein. The repertoire consists of roughly 650,000 distinct CDR3 sequences, with 12% to 15% occurring once and the leading ten covering less than 9%. Here the sequenced sample was PBMCs from blood, taken 14 to 15 days before vaccination. These receptors were obtained from a man aged 45-60 years who received an inactivated influenza vaccine.

The V call is TRBV5-1, the J call TRBJ1-1; 9 nucleotides match TRBD1. V lost 0 bases and J lost 4; bases outside the gene matches: 10. Germline V CDR1 and CDR2: SGHRS, YFSETQ. This CDR3 spans 17 amino acids. For the CDR3, the DNA is TGCGCCAGCAGCTTGGCCGCATCGGACAGGGGAGGCACTGAAGCTTTCTTT. Its protein product is CASSLAASDRGGTEAFF.

This chain joins TRBV15 and TRBJ2-1; D gene unclear. V was clipped by 0 bases and J by 10 bases, with 10 bases between them. Germline V gene lookup returns CDR1 LNHNV and CDR2 YYDKDF (reference sequence). The CDR3 is 13 residues long. The CDR3 spells CATSRDPHNEQFF. The CDR3 nucleotides read TGTGCCACCAGCAGAGATCCTCATAACGAGCAGTTCTTC.

The V and J genes are TRBV20-1 and TRBJ1-1, with D possibly being TRBD1 (6 bases). With 0 bases removed from V and 5 bases from J, the gap between germline ends came to 13 bases. CDR3 length: 14 residues. Germline V gene sequence: CDR1 DFQATT, CDR2 SNEGSKA (reference sequence). The CDR3 sequence: CSARDLQGGTEAFF. CDR3 coding DNA: TGCAGTGCTAGAGATCTACAGGGAGGTACTGAAGCTTTCTTT.

CDR3 DNA sequence: TGTGCCAGCAGTTTAAAACCGTGGACTAGCGGGAGCTACAATGAGCAGTTCTTC. Protein: CASSLKPWTSGSYNEQFF. The chain combines TRBV28 with TRBJ2-1; the match to TRBD2 covers 13 bases. The CDR3 is 18 amino acids. The ends lost 2 bases at V and 3 bases at J; junction bases unmatched: 7. Germline values: CDR1 MDHEN, CDR2 SYDVKM.

The V and J genes are TRBV12-3 or TRBV12-4 and TRBJ1-1; maybe TRBD1 (5 bases). This CDR3 is built from 15 residues. Trimming removed 6 bases at V and 1 base at J, with 15 bases between. The CDR3 DNA follows: TGTGCCAGCAGAGAGTACCCTACAGGGAACACTGAAGCTTTCTTT. This codes for CASREYPTGNTEAFF.

In its sample, this clonotype was seen a few times. The CDR3 reads CASSLRQGSSYEQYF. In nucleotides, the CDR3 is TGTGCCAGCAGTTTAAGGCAGGGGAGCTCCTACGAGCAGTACTTC. The V and J genes are TRBV27 and TRBJ2-7; possibly TRBD1 for D (6 bases). The CDR3 extends over 15 amino acids. CDR1 MNHEY and CDR2 SMNVEV come from the germline V gene (reference sequence). Trimming shortened V by 2 bases and J by 0 bases, and 11 bases separated the two germline ends.

This rearrangement joins TRBV6-1 to TRBJ2-7; the match to TRBD2 covers 10 bases. Trimming took 8 bases from V and 0 from J; bases not matched to a gene: 7. This CDR3 is 15 amino acids long. CDR1 and CDR2 from the germline V gene are MNHNS and SASEGT. The CDR3 DNA is TGTGCCAGCTACGGGACTAGCGATATCTCCTACGAGCAGTACTTC. Translating gives CASYGTSDISYEQYF.

This clonotype was counted ten times or more. The chain carries TRBV5-1 and TRBJ2-7; weak D call: TRBD1 (6 bases). V lost 0 bases and J 3 bases, leaving 10 bases between the germline ends. The germline V gene has CDR1 SGHRS and CDR2 YFSETQ. CDR3 length: 14 residues. This CDR3 reads CASSLDTGSYEQYF. The DNA of the CDR3 is TGCGCCAGCAGCTTGGATACAGGGAGCTACGAGCAGTACTTC. The variable domain in full, with the rest retrieved from reference TRBV5-1 and TRBJ2-7, is KAGVTQTPRYLIKTRGQQVTLSCSPISGHRSVSWYQQTPGQGLQFLFEYFSETQRNKGNFPGRFSGRQFSNSRSEMNVSTLELGDSALYLCASSLDTGSYEQYFGPGTRLTVT.

CDR3 loop: CASSQDSIGSGELFF. The CDR3 bases are TGCGCCAGCAGCCAAGATTCTATCGGGTCCGGGGAGCTGTTTTTT. V and J are TRBV4-3 and TRBJ2-2; unclear D gene. V shed 0 bases and J shed 6 bases, with 11 bases lying between them. The CDR3 spans 15 residues. Germline CDR1 is LGHNA and CDR2 is YSLEER.

The rearrangement uses TRBV5-1 and TRBJ2-3, with TRBD2 matching 9 bases. Germline V lookup: CDR1 SGHRS, CDR2 YFSETQ. The CDR3 runs 16 residues. V lost 1 base and J lost 2; bases outside the gene matches: 5. CDR3 bases: TGCGCCAGCAGCTTGTTAGCGGGAGCATCCACAGATACGCAGTATTTT. Translating gives CASSLLAGASTDTQYF. The full variable domain, rest sourced from reference TRBV5-1 and TRBJ2-3, is KAGVTQTPRYLIKTRGQQVTLSCSPISGHRSVSWYQQTPGQGLQFLFEYFSETQRNKGNFPGRFSGRQFSNSRSEMNVSTLELGDSALYLCASSLLAGASTDTQYFGPGTRLTVL.

This clonotype has more than one count but fewer than ten. The rearrangement links TRBV7-9 to TRBJ2-2; TRBD2 matches at 10 bases. This CDR3 region has 16 residues. Germline lookup yields CDR1 SEHNR and CDR2 FQNEAQ (reference sequence). Trimming removed 4 bases from V and 4 bases from J; junction bases left unmatched: 6. In nucleotides, the CDR3 is TGTGCCAGCAGCTCTAGCGGGGGCCTATTCACCGGGGAGCTGTTTTTT. Translating gives CASSSSGGLFTGELFF.

This clonotype was observed at least ten times. The chain joins TRBV28 to TRBJ2-1; 7 positions agree with TRBD2. The CDR3 sequence is 16 residues long. Germline CDR1 is MDHEN and CDR2 is SYDVKM. Trimming cost V 6 bases and J 9 bases; bases outside gene matches: 17. The CDR3 is CASSPGGGGSLFEQFF. CDR3 DNA: TGTGCCAGCAGCCCTGGGGGTGGCGGGAGTTTATTTGAGCAGTTCTTC. Combining the CDR3 with reference TRBV28 and TRBJ2-1 gives the whole variable domain DVKVTQSSRYLVKRTGEKVFLECVQDMDHENMFWYRQDPGLGLRLIYFSYDVKMKEKGDIPEGYSVSREKKERFSLILESASTNQTSMYLCASSPGGGGSLFEQFFGPGTRLTVL.

In this sample, this clonotype turned up many times. The V and J genes are TRBV11-2 and TRBJ2-5; D gene unclear. V lost 4 bases to trimming and J lost 2 bases, with 14 bases between them. This CDR3 comprises 15 residues. Germline assignment: CDR1 SGHAT and CDR2 FQNNGV. The CDR3 DNA reads as TGTGCCAGCAGCTCGATCTATAACAAACAAGAGACCCAGTACTTC. Protein sequence: CASSSIYNKQETQYF. Together with reference TRBV11-2 and TRBJ2-5, the CDR3 gives the full variable domain: EAGVAQSPRYKIIEKRQSVAFWCNPISGHATLYWYQQILGQGPKLLIQFQNNGVVDDSQLPKDRFSAERLKGVDSTLKIQPAKLEDSAVYLCASSSIYNKQETQYFGPGTRLLVL.

This clonotype was detected only a few times. Here the CDR3 DNA reads TGTGCCAGCAGTTTCCCAGGGGGGGCCAACGTCCTGACTTTC. Translation: CASSFPGGANVLTF. V gene TRBV28 combines with J gene TRBJ2-6, with D possibly matching TRBD1 (5 bases). V lost 3 bases, J lost 4 bases, and 7 bases lay in between. Germline CDR1 reads MDHEN; CDR2 reads SYDVKM. CDR3 length: 14 amino acids.

A few counts support this clonotype. The chain combines TRBV7-9 with TRBJ2-2; D is uncertain. V lost 1 base and J lost 5, with 8 bases in between. This CDR3 contains 14 residues. The germline gives CDR1 SEHNR, CDR2 FQNEAQ (reference sequence). CDR3 bases: TGTGCCAGCAGCTTAGACACTCGGACCGGGGAGCTGTTTTTT. It translates to CASSLDTRTGELFF.

This clonotype was recorded many times. The V and J genes are TRBV12-3 or TRBV12-4 and TRBJ2-1; 13 bases line up with TRBD2. The CDR3 loop spans 14 amino acids. Trimming took 8 bases from V and 7 from J; bases not matched to a gene: 5. The DNA for the CDR3 is TGTGCCAGCGGACTAGCGGGAGCAGGAAATGAGCAGTTCTTC. Its protein is CASGLAGAGNEQFF.

The chain joins TRBV20-1 to TRBJ2-2; 14 bases map to TRBD2. Per the germline V gene, CDR1 is DFQATT and CDR2 is SNEGSKA (reference sequence). The CDR3 is 14 residues long. Trimming at V came to 5 bases and at J to 5 bases, leaving 1 base not matched to a gene. Written as DNA, the CDR3 is TGCAGTGCTCGACTAGCGGGAGGGACCGGGGAGCTGTTTTTT. Protein: CSARLAGGTGELFF.

In its sample, this clonotype was seen a few times. This chain joins TRBV28 and TRBJ2-7; perhaps D is TRBD1 or TRBD2 (5 bases each). Germline lookup yields CDR1 MDHEN and CDR2 SYDVKM. V shed 3 bases and J shed 3 bases, with 18 bases lying between them. The CDR3 totals 16 residues. As DNA, the CDR3 is TGTGCCAGCAGTTTGGGACCAGGGCTTAGGGGCTACGAGCAGTACTTC. The encoded protein is CASSLGPGLRGYEQYF.

The chain links TRBV28 to TRBJ2-3; possibly TRBD2 for D (5 bases). V was trimmed by 7 bases and J by 0 bases, leaving 20 bases between them. CDR1 is MDHEN, CDR2 SYDVKM, per germline. The CDR3 totals 17 residues. CDR3 sequence: CASKDQRIYPSTDTQYF. In nucleotides, the CDR3 is TGTGCCAGCAAGGACCAGCGGATTTACCCTAGCACAGATACGCAGTATTTT.

This clonotype was detected a few times. The chain combines TRBV11-2 with TRBJ1-4; a weak D match, TRBD1 (6 bases). CDR3 size: 16 residues. The germline V and J ends were trimmed by 4 bases and 2 bases, with 14 bases remaining between them. The germline gives CDR1 SGHAT, CDR2 FQNNGV. The CDR3 protein is CASSSYGGATNEKLFF. Here the CDR3 DNA reads TGTGCCAGCAGCTCCTATGGGGGGGCGACTAATGAAAAACTGTTTTTT.

In this sample, this clonotype turned up once. CDR3 loop: CASSAQPGTRGPFF. The DNA for the CDR3 is TGTGCCAGCAGCGCCCAACCGGGCACTCGAGGCCCGTTCTTC. The J gene is TRBJ2-1, the V gene TRBV7-8; D is undetermined. Germline lookup yields CDR1 SGHVS and CDR2 FQNEAQ. The CDR3 length is 14 residues. Trimming shortened V by 5 bases and J by 15 bases, and 23 bases separated the two germline ends.

A few counts support this clonotype. The V gene is TRBV28, the J gene TRBJ2-3; D unresolved. V was trimmed by 10 bases and J by 7 bases, leaving 15 bases between them. Germline V gene sequence: CDR1 MDHEN, CDR2 SYDVKM. CDR3 length: 12 amino acids. The CDR3 reads CATGVFLYTQYF. The CDR3 region has the DNA TGTGCCACTGGGGTGTTCCTCTATACGCAGTATTTT.

This clonotype was picked up many times. V and J are TRBV7-9 and TRBJ2-3, with no clear D. With 5 bases removed from V and 7 bases from J, the gap between germline ends came to 13 bases. Germline loops: CDR1 SEHNR, CDR2 FQNEAQ (reference sequence). This CDR3 has 13 amino acids. CDR3 DNA: TGTGCCAGCAGCCCCCAAGAGGAGTATACGCAGTATTTT. Its protein product is CASSPQEEYTQYF. The complete variable domain, with remaining parts taken from reference TRBV7-9 and TRBJ2-3, reads DTGVSQNPRHKITKRGQNVTFRCDPISEHNRLYWYRQTLGQGPEFLTYFQNEAQLEKSRLLSDRFSAERPKGSFSTLEIQRTEQGDSAMYLCASSPQEEYTQYFGPGTRLTVL.

Many counts were recorded for this clonotype. This chain connects TRBV11-2 to TRBJ2-1, with 8 bases aligning to TRBD2. This CDR3 has 14 residues. The V and J ends lost 6 bases and 6 bases, in that order; junction bases with no gene match: 7. CDR1 is SGHAT and CDR2 is FQNNGV in the germline V gene. The CDR3 nucleotides read TGTGCCAGCAGAAAAACCGGGACTAGCAATGAGCAGTTCTTC. As protein: CASRKTGTSNEQFF. Supplemented by reference TRBV11-2 and TRBJ2-1, the full variable domain reads EAGVAQSPRYKIIEKRQSVAFWCNPISGHATLYWYQQILGQGPKLLIQFQNNGVVDDSQLPKDRFSAERLKGVDSTLKIQPAKLEDSAVYLCASRKTGTSNEQFFGPGTRLTVL.

This clonotype was counted only a few times. V usage is TRBV4-2 and J usage is TRBJ2-3; D is uncertain. Germline CDR1 is LGHNA and CDR2 is YNFKEQ. Between the trimmed V and J ends, which lost 3 bases and 3 bases, there was a span of 25 bases. The CDR3 totals 19 residues. The CDR3 coding sequence is TGTGCCAGCAGCCAGGGCCCGCAGAGCGCTCACCTAGGGACAGATACGCAGTATTTT. This gives the protein CASSQGPQSAHLGTDTQYF.

V and J are TRBV28 and TRBJ1-5, with 8 bases matching TRBD1. Per the germline V gene, CDR1 is MDHEN and CDR2 is SYDVKM. The CDR3 has 18 amino acids. Unmatched junction bases numbered 17, after V lost 6 bases and J lost 4 bases. CDR3 bases: TGTGCCAGCAGCCACCCCTCTTTGGGGACAGGTGGGAATCAGCCCCAGCATTTT. Translation gives CASSHPSLGTGGNQPQHF.

There are a few counts of this clonotype. This chain connects TRBV7-2 to TRBJ1-4, with D perhaps matching TRBD1 (6 bases). The CDR3 covers 16 residues. The V gene lost 1 base and the J gene lost 3 bases, with 12 bases spanning the gap. Germline values: CDR1 SGHTA, CDR2 FQGNSA. Here the CDR3 DNA reads TGTGCCAGCAGCTTAGATTGGGGGGGCTCTAATGAAAAACTGTTTTTT. This codes for CASSLDWGGSNEKLFF.